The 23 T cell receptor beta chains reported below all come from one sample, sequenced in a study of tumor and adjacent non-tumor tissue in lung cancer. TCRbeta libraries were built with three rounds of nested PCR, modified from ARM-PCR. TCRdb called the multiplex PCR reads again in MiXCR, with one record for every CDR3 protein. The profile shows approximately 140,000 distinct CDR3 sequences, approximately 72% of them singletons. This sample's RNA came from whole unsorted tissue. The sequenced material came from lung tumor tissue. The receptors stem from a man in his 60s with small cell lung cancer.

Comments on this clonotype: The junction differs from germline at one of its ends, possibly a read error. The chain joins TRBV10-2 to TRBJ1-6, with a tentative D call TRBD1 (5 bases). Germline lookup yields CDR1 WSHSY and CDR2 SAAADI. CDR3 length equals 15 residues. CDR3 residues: CDSGVRGGTDSPLHF. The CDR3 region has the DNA TGCGACAGCGGTGTTCGGGGCGGGACGGATTCACCCCTCCACTTT.

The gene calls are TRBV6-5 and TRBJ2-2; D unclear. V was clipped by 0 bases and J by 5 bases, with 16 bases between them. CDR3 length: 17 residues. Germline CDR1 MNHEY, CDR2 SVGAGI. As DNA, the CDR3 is TGTGCCAGCAGTTACTCGATCCTATTACCTAATACCGGGGAGCTGTTTTTT. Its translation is CASSYSILLPNTGELFF.

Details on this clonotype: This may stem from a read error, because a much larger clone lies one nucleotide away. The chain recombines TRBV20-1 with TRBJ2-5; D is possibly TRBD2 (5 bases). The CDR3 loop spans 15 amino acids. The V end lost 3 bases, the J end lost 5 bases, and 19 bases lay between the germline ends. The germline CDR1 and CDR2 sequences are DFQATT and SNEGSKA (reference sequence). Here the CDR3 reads CSAREVGVFGETQYF. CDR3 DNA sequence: TGCAGTGCTAGGGAAGTGGGAGTCTTCGGGGAGACCCAGTACTTC.

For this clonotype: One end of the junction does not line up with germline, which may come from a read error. The CDR3, as DNA: TGCATTGCTAGAGATCTCAGCAGGAACTCCTACGAGCAGTACTTC. It yields the protein CIARDLSRNSYEQYF. V is TRBV20-1 and J is TRBJ2-7; D gene ambiguous. The CDR3 contains 15 residues. From germline, CDR1 is DFQATT and CDR2 SNEGSKA (reference sequence).

CDR3: CSVVVAGAHEQFF. CDR3 bases: TGCAGCGTTGTAGTAGCGGGAGCCCATGAGCAGTTCTTC. This chain uses TRBV29-1 with TRBJ2-1, with 9 bases identical to TRBD2. This CDR3 spans 13 amino acids. The germline CDR1 and CDR2 sequences are SQVTM and ANQGSEA. The V and J ends lost 4 bases and 8 bases, in that order; junction bases with no gene match: 6.

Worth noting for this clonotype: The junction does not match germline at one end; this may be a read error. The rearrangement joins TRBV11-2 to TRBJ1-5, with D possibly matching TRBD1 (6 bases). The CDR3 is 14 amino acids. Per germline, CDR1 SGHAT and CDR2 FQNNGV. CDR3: CATSIDRLRQPHHF. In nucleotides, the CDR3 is TGTGCCACCAGTATTGACAGGTTGAGGCAGCCCCATCATTTT.

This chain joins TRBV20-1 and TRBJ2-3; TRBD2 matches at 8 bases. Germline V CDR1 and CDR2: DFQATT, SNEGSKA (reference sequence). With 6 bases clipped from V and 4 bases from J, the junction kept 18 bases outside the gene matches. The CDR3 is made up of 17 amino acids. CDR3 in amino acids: CSADGSGSPVFADTQYF. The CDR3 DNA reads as TGCAGTGCCGACGGCAGCGGGAGTCCCGTTTTCGCAGATACGCAGTATTTT.

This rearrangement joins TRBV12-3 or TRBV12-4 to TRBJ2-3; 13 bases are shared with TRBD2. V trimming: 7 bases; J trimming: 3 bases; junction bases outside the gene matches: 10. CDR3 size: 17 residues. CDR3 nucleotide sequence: TGTGCCAGCACCCCCGGACTAGCGGGAGTCATGACAGATACGCAGTATTTT. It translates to CASTPGLAGVMTDTQYF.

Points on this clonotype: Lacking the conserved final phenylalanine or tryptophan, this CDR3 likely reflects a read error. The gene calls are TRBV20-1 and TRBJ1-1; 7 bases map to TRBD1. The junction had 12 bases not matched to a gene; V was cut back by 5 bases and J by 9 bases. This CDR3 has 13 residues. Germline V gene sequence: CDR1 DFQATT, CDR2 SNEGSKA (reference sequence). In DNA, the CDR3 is TGCAGTGCTTCCCAACCAGGGGGGCCTAAAGCTTTCCTT. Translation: CSASQPGGPKAFL.

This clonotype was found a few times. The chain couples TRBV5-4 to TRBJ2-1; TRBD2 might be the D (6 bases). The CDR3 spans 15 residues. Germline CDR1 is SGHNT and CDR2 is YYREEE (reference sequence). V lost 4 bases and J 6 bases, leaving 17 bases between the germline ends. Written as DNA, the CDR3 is TGTGCCAGCAGCCTCAGGCGGGGTCCCCTCAATGAGCAGTTCTTC. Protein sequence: CASSLRRGPLNEQFF.

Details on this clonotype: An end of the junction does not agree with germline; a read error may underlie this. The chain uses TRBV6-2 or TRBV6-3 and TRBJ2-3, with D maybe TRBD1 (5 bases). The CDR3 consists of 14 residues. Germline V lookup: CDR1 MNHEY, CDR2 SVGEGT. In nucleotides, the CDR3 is TGTGCCACCCCATGGGGAATTGTGACAGATGCGCAGTATTTT. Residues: CATPWGIVTDAQYF.

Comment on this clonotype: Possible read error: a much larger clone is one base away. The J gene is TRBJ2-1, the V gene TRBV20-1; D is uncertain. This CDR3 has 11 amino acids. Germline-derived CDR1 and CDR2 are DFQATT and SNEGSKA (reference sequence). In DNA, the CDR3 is TGCAGTGCTAGTTTTGCGACCGAGCAGTCCTTC. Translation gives CSASFATEQSF.

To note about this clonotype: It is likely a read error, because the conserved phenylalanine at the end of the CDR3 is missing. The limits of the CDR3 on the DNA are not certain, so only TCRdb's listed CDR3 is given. CDR3 in amino acids: CASTVADVCRL. V is TRBV2 and J is TRBJ2-3; TRBD2 reflects the table's D call only, with no check against the DNA. The CDR3 adds up to 11 amino acids, both ends counted. CDR1 is SNHLY, CDR2 FYNNEI, per germline.

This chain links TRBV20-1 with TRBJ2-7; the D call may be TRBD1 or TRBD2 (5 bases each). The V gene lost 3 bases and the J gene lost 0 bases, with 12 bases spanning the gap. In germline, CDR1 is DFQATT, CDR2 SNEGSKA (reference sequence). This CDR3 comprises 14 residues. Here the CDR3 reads CSARGPGSSYEQYV. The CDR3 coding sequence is TGCAGTGCTAGGGGACCCGGAAGCTCCTACGAGCAGTACGTC.

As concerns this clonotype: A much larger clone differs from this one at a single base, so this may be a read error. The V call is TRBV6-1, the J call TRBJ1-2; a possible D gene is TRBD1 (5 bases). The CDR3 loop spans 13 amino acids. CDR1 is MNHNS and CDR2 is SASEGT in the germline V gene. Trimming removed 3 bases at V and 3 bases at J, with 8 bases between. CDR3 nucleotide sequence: TGTGCCAGCAGTGAGGACAAAGACTATGGCTACACCTTC. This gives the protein CASSEDKDYGYTF.

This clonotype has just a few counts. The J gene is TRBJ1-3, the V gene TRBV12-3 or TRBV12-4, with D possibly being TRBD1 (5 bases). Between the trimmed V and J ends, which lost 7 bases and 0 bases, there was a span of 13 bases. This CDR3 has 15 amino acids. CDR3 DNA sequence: TGTGCCAGCACCTCCCGGGACGGCTCTGGAAACACCATATATTTT. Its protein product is CASTSRDGSGNTIYF.

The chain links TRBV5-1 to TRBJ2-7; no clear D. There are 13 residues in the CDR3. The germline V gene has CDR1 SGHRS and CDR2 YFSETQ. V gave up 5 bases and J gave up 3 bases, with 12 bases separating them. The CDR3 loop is CASSTNGYYEQYF. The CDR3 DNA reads TGCGCCAGCAGTACCAACGGTTACTACGAGCAGTACTTC.

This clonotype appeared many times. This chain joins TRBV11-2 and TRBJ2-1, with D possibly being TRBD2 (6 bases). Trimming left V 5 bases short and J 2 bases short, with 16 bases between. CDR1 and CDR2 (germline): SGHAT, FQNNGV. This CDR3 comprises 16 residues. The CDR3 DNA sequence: TGTGCCAGCAGCCCCGGGGGTAGCGGCACCTACAATGAGCAGTTCTTC. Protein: CASSPGGSGTYNEQFF.

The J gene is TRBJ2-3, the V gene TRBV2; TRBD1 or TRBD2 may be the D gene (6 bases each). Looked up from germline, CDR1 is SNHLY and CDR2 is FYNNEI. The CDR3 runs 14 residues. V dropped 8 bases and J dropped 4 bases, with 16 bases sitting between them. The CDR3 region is CASGGTSASDTQYF. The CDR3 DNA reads TGTGCCAGCGGCGGGACATCCGCCTCAGATACGCAGTATTTT.

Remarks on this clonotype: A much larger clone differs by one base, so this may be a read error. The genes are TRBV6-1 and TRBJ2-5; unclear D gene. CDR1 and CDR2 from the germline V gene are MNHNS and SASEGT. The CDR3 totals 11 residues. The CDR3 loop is CASALEEAQYF. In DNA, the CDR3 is TGTGCCAGCGCCCTGGAAGAGGCCCAGTACTTC.

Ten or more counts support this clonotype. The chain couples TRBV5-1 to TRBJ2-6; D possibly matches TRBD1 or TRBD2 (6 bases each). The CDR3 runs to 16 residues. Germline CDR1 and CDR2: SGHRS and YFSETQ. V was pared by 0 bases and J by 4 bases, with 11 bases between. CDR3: CASSLGWGAGANVLTF. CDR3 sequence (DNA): TGCGCCAGCAGCTTGGGATGGGGGGCCGGGGCCAACGTCCTGACTTTC.

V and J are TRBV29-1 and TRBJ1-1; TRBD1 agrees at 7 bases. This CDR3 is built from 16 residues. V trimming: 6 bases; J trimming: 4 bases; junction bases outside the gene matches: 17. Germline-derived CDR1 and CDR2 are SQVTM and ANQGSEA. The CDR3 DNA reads TGCAGCGTCGAGGAGGAGTCAGGGGGAATGGGCACTGAAGCTTTCTTT. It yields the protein CSVEEESGGMGTEAFF.

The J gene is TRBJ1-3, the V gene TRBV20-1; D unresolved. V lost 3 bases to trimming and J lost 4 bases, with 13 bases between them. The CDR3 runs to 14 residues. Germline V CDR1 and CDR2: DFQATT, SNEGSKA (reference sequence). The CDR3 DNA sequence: TGCAGTGCTAGGGGTATAAGGAGCGGAAACACCATATATTTT. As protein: CSARGIRSGNTIYF.